The T cell receptor (beta chain) described here comes from a study of blood T cells in healthy people across ages. The germline CDR1 and CDR2 sequences are DFQATT and SNEGSKA (reference sequence). The CDR3 contains 10 residues. This clonotype was detected once. The second PCR ran roughly 6 to 11 cycles with a sample-barcoded 5' primer and J-beta primers. Using its own MiXCR run on the 5' RACE reads, TCRdb lists one record per CDR3 protein. The sample has about 1,500,000 distinct CDR3 sequences; about 40% are singletons. This receptor was obtained from a woman in her late teens or twenties in good health. The chain combines TRBV20-1 with TRBJ2-7; the D is unclear. The J call may be incorrect, as the DNA end agrees better with TRBJ2-5. Sequenced input: blood. CDR3 coding DNA: TGCAGTGCTGGGATAGGGACCCAGTACTTC. It yields the protein CSAGIGTQYF.